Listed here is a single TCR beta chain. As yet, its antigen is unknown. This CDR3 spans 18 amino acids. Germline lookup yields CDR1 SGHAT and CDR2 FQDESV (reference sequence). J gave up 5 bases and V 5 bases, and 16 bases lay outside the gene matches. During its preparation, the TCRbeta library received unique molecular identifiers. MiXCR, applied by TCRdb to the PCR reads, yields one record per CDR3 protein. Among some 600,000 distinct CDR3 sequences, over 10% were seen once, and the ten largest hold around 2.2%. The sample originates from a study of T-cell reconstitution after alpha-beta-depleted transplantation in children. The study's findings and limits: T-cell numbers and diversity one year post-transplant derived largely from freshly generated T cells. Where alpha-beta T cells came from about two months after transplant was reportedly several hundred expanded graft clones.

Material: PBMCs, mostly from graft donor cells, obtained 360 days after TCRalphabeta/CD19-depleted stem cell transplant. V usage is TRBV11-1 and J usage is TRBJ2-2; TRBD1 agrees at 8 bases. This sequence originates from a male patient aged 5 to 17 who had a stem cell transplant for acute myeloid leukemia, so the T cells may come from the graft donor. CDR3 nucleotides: TGTGCCAGCAGCCTCAGCCCCCTCGGACAGGGTTTTACCGGGGAGCTGTTTTTT. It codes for CASSLSPLGQGFTGELFF.